These 6 T cell receptor beta chains originate from one sample sequenced in a study of T cell responses to AZD1222 COVID-19 vaccine. Method: immunoSEQ multiplex PCR; TCRdb's copy keeps in-frame clones and lacks some. This repertoire shows about 120,000 clones, about 82% found once; its top ten account for 17%. The material was peripheral blood, obtained 28 days after the second AZD1222 dose. These receptors were obtained from an adult who received the AZD1222 COVID-19 vaccine.

This chain uses TRBV30 with TRBJ1-5; 10 nucleotides agree with TRBD1. Losses at the gene ends were 8 bases for V and 4 bases for J; bases not matched to a gene: 2. The CDR3 runs 12 residues. Germline V gene sequence: CDR1 GTSNPN, CDR2 SVGIG (reference sequence). CDR3 sequence: CAGTGANQPQHF. In DNA, the CDR3 is TGTGCCGGGACAGGGGCAAATCAGCCCCAGCATTTT.

The chain has TRBV5-1 and TRBJ2-1; D not certain. The germline CDR1 and CDR2 sequences are SGHRS and YFSETQ. CDR3 length equals 13 residues. V was pared by 4 bases and J by 9 bases, with 14 bases between. In nucleotides, the CDR3 is TGCGCCAGCAGCCTCGGTGGGAAAGGTGAGCAGTTCTTC. Protein product: CASSLGGKGEQFF.

This clone was picked up a small number of times. The V call is TRBV7-8, the J call TRBJ2-6; 7 bases map to TRBD1. CDR3 length: 18 amino acids. Trimming cost V 8 bases and J 1 base; bases outside gene matches: 14. The germline V gene encodes CDR1 SGHVS and CDR2 FQNEAQ. CDR3: CASRKTGTDLSGANVLTF. CDR3 nucleotide sequence: TGTGCCAGCCGAAAAACCGGGACAGACTTGTCTGGGGCCAACGTCCTGACTTTC.

The V call is TRBV24-1, the J call TRBJ2-3; D might be TRBD1 (6 bases). Germline CDR1 reads KGHDR; CDR2 reads SFDVKD. The CDR3 is 13 residues long. Trimming left V 12 bases short and J 1 base short, with 13 bases between. CDR3 region: CAAGVGGTDTQYF. CDR3 DNA sequence: TGTGCCGCAGGGGTTGGCGGCACAGATACGCAGTATTTT.

The V call is TRBV10-3, the J call TRBJ2-7, with a weak D call TRBD1 (5 bases). V was clipped by 0 bases and J by 0 bases, with 12 bases between them. The CDR3 is 16 amino acids. Germline V gene data show CDR1 as ENHRY and CDR2 as SYGVKD. CDR3 loop: CAISESTRTFSYEQYF. CDR3 sequence (DNA): TGTGCCATCAGTGAGTCGACTCGGACATTCTCCTACGAGCAGTACTTC.

This clone was detected only once. The chain has TRBV5-4 and TRBJ2-7; 9 nucleotides line up with TRBD1. CDR1 and CDR2 (germline): SGHNT, YYREEE (reference sequence). Trimming cost V 2 bases and J 4 bases; bases outside gene matches: 7. The CDR3 runs 15 residues. CDR3 coding DNA: TGTGCCAGCAGCTTTAAAACAGGGGGCGTTTACGAGCAGTACTTC. Amino acid sequence: CASSFKTGGVYEQYF.